A selection of T cell receptor beta chains follows, all from one sample in a study of vaccination and CD4 T cells after COVID-19. These TCRs are of unknown antigen specificity. TCRdb re-derived calls from the PCR reads in MiXCR, one entry per CDR3 protein. The sample lists roughly 9,400 distinct CDR3 sequences, about a third occurring once. The sequencing sample was made of CD4+ T cells from blood, cultured in vitro. The receptors derive from a human donor in good health. Each CDR3 is given with its conserved first and last residue. Not every row has a clone size; where given, it reads once, few, many or a size class.

clone_size v_call cdr3_aa
NA TRBV7-9 CASRPRGPHTGELFF
few TRBV24-1 CATSDQTGRDTDTQYF
NA TRBV4-1 CASSQQDLMASGREQFF
NA TRBV6-5 CASSYSGARSNSPLHF
few TRBV6-2/TRBV6-3 CASSYRLAGEETQYF
NA TRBV28 CASANPKQGKGYNSPLHF
NA TRBV19 CASSPRTSGSTDTQYF
few TRBV4-3 CASSQNRDGEAFF
few TRBV6-5 CASSYTLREAFF
NA TRBV12-3/TRBV12-4 CAGSPWTGGVTGELFF
NA TRBV5-5 CASGGFSPETQYF
NA TRBV9 CASSVGWTATEAFF
NA TRBV28 CASSFRQAEHF
few TRBV7-7 CASSSGLAGASEQFF
medium-sized TRBV6-4 CASSNRDTGELFF
few TRBV6-5 CASSYRRSRGGYTF
NA TRBV6-1 CASTLRLAGENIQYF
few TRBV4-3 CASSQDLAGGSEQYF
few TRBV24-1 CATSDSSRGGYNEQFF
NA TRBV6-1 CASRRQGAQDEQYF
NA TRBV20-1 CSAGFMNTEAFF
NA TRBV28 CASSFIRSIYEQYF
NA TRBV7-8 CASSPGRGRAKVTQYF
few TRBV20-1 CSASFHPGTEAFF
NA TRBV2 CASSSSQVQYF
NA TRBV15 CATSRDVRNEQFF
NA TRBV28 CASNLPGLNPLSNQPQHF
few TRBV5-6 CASSIGPSGTSYETQYF
NA TRBV6-2/TRBV6-3 CASSYPAGTGMGEQYF
few TRBV7-9 CASSFYRNTEAFF
few TRBV7-9 CASSLGGTSGSYEQYF
NA TRBV7-9 CASSSLRSGNTIYF
once TRBV6-1 CASSSPPLAVPIAKNIQYF